This entry features one T cell receptor (beta chain) sequence. Antigen specificity is unknown. PBMC were collected before vaccination, two weeks after the third vaccination, and at progression. The assay was immunoSEQ multiplex PCR, and TCRdb's table has in-frame clones only and misses some. The sample yields 30,000 to 40,000 clones, approximately 84% seen once. The entry originates in a study of glioma-infiltrating T cells after dendritic cell vaccination. Whole-study context: The vaccine used monocyte-derived dendritic cells pulsed overnight with autologous tumor lysate. Three intradermal dendritic cell vaccine injections were given every two weeks. The study, taken as a whole, reports: Estimated pretreatment TIL content predicted outcome after dendritic cell vaccination.

The germline V gene has CDR1 SGHRS and CDR2 YFSETQ. V was clipped by 2 bases and J by 8 bases, with 13 bases between them. CDR3 length equals 13 residues. The origin of this receptor is a human donor with glioblastoma. The specimen comprised blood, sampled before dendritic cell vaccination. The chain links TRBV5-1 to TRBJ1-2; tentative D call: TRBD1 (5 bases). Here the CDR3 DNA reads TGCGCCAGCAGCTTATCTGGGGCGGGAGGCTACACCTTC. It encodes CASSLSGAGGYTF.